The 12 T cell receptor beta chains listed next were all sequenced from one sample in a study of blood T cell repertoires in COVID-19. The method was immunoSEQ multiplex PCR; TCRdb's version includes in-frame clones alone and lacks a portion of them. Of about 87,000 clones listed, roughly 80% are singletons. The source material was peripheral blood. All receptors derive from a woman aged 45-60 years with acute or convalescent COVID-19.

J is TRBJ1-4 and V is TRBV28; perhaps TRBD1 as D (5 bases). Per the germline V gene, CDR1 is MDHEN and CDR2 is SYDVKM. Trimming cost V 5 bases and J 4 bases, with 11 bases left between them. This CDR3 region has 14 residues. CDR3 DNA: TGTGCCAGCAGTCCTGGGGGGGGTAATGAAAAACTGTTTTTT. Its translation: CASSPGGGNEKLFF.

The chain has TRBV10-3 and TRBJ2-7, with 10 bases matching TRBD1. The CDR3 is 16 amino acids. The germline gives CDR1 ENHRY, CDR2 SYGVKD. The junction had 10 bases not matched to a gene; V was cut back by 2 bases and J by 6 bases. The CDR3, as DNA: TGTGCCATCAGTGAGAGGGACAGGGGAGTCTTATTCGAGCAGTACTTC. Amino acids: CAISERDRGVLFEQYF.

The gene calls are TRBV15 and TRBJ2-5, with a tentative D call TRBD2 (5 bases). From germline, CDR1 is LNHNV and CDR2 YYDKDF (reference sequence). The CDR3 runs 13 residues. V was cut by 7 bases and J by 5 bases, with 14 bases left in between. This chain's CDR3 is CATMDMEEETQYF. CDR3 sequence (DNA): TGTGCCACCATGGATATGGAGGAGGAGACCCAGTACTTC.

The V gene is TRBV6-5, the J gene TRBJ1-5, with TRBD1 as a possible D gene (5 bases). Deletions cut 8 bases from V and 1 base from J, with 15 bases between. Germline V lookup: CDR1 MNHEY, CDR2 SVGAGI. This CDR3 comprises 15 residues. The CDR3 nucleotides are TGTGCCAGCCTTTTAATCGGGGGAAGCAATCAGCCCCAGCATTTT. This translates into CASLLIGGSNQPQHF.

This clone was seen once. This rearrangement joins TRBV7-2 to TRBJ1-5, with a tentative D call TRBD1 (6 bases). V was cut by 2 bases and J by 9 bases, with 14 bases left in between. Germline lookup yields CDR1 SGHTA and CDR2 FQGNSA. The CDR3 totals 14 residues. CDR3 nucleotide sequence: TGTGCCAGCAGCTTAAAGGGGGGGGTAGGGCCCCAGCATTTT. Its protein product is CASSLKGGVGPQHF.

This clone was detected once. V usage is TRBV28 and J usage is TRBJ2-3; D might be TRBD2 (6 bases). CDR3 length equals 14 residues. Trimming shortened V by 7 bases and J by 3 bases, and 14 bases separated the two germline ends. The germline V gene encodes CDR1 MDHEN and CDR2 SYDVKM. In DNA, the CDR3 is TGTGCCAGCACCCCAGGAGGGCTGACAGATACGCAGTATTTT. Its protein product is CASTPGGLTDTQYF.

This chain connects TRBV7-2 to TRBJ2-7; perhaps TRBD1 as D (5 bases). V was shortened by 6 bases and J by 3 bases, with 18 bases between the two germline ends. The germline CDR1 and CDR2 sequences are SGHTA and FQGNSA. This CDR3 has 15 amino acids. CDR3 nucleotides: TGTGCCAGCAGATTTGACAGTCCCCCTAACTACGAGCAGTACTTC. Protein product: CASRFDSPPNYEQYF.

The chain combines TRBV28 with TRBJ1-2, with D perhaps TRBD1 (5 bases). The germline gives CDR1 MDHEN, CDR2 SYDVKM. The CDR3 totals 21 residues. Trimming took off 5 bases at V and 5 bases at J, with 36 bases between the two ends. The CDR3 loop is CASSRWFRSAVDGLSGYGYTF. As DNA, the CDR3 is TGTGCCAGCAGTCGCTGGTTTCGGTCAGCCGTCGATGGTCTTTCAGGGTATGGCTACACCTTC.

The chain employs TRBV6-5 and TRBJ1-5; D might be TRBD1 (6 bases). From germline, CDR1 is MNHEY and CDR2 SVGAGI. The V end lost 6 bases, the J end lost 5 bases, and 17 bases lay between the germline ends. The CDR3 contains 15 residues. CDR3 bases: TGTGCCAGCAGAGGGGGGGCGGGTGTTGATCAGCCCCAGCATTTT. It yields the protein CASRGGAGVDQPQHF.

The J gene is TRBJ2-2, the V gene TRBV6-1; tentative D call: TRBD2 (6 bases). Germline V CDR1 and CDR2: MNHNS, SASEGT. V was cut by 2 bases and J by 2 bases, with 15 bases left in between. The CDR3 loop spans 17 amino acids. The CDR3 reads CASSERVPGVNTGELFF. CDR3 coding DNA: TGTGCCAGCAGTGAACGCGTACCGGGGGTCAACACCGGGGAGCTGTTTTTT.

The chain combines TRBV10-3 with TRBJ2-1; TRBD2 aligns across 11 bases. CDR1 is ENHRY, CDR2 SYGVKD, per germline. V shed 2 bases and J 8 bases; nucleotides not matched to a gene: 5. The CDR3 extends over 15 amino acids. The chain's CDR3 is CAISETSGGGYEQFF. The CDR3 DNA is TGTGCCATCAGTGAGACTAGCGGGGGAGGGTATGAGCAGTTCTTC.

This clone was observed a single time. This chain connects TRBV4-3 to TRBJ1-4; D is ambiguous. The CDR3 sequence is 15 residues long. Germline V CDR1 and CDR2: LGHNA, YSLEER. Trimming shortened V by 2 bases and J by 3 bases, and 10 bases separated the two germline ends. The CDR3 here is CASSQSFVSNEKLFF. The CDR3 bases are TGCGCCAGCAGCCAATCGTTCGTTTCTAATGAAAAACTGTTTTTT.